These 28 T cell receptor beta chains were sequenced from one sample in a study of identical twins. TCRdb analysed the 5' RACE reads with MiXCR anew, one entry per CDR3 protein. The data contain 450,000 to 600,000 distinct CDR3 sequences, about a fifth of them singletons. The sample also formed part of further work on yellow fever vaccine responses in identical twins.

Sequenced input: CD4+ T cells sorted from blood. All receptors derive from a young woman in good health.

The chain employs TRBV27 and TRBJ2-7; 12 bases are shared with TRBD2. V lost 6 bases, J lost 0 bases, and 3 bases stayed unmatched. The CDR3 loop spans 15 amino acids. The V gene's germline CDR1 is MNHEY and CDR2 SMNVEV (reference sequence). CDR3 coding DNA: TGTGCCAGCAGGCTAGCGGGGGGGATCTCCTACGAGCAGTACGTC. It is translated as CASRLAGGISYEQYV.

The rearrangement uses TRBV10-1 and TRBJ2-3, with TRBD2 matching 9 bases. In germline, CDR1 is WNHNN, CDR2 SYGVQD (reference sequence). J gave up 2 bases and V 0 bases, and 6 bases lay outside the gene matches. CDR3 length equals 17 residues. The CDR3, as DNA: TGCGCCAGCAGTGAGTCGGGCGGGAGGGAGGTCACAGATACGCAGTATTTT. Translating it yields CASSESGGREVTDTQYF.

CDR3 protein: CASSWGGGSRETQYF. CDR3 sequence (DNA): TGTGCCAGTTCCTGGGGCGGGGGGTCACGGGAGACCCAGTACTTC. The chain carries TRBV12-3 or TRBV12-4 and TRBJ2-5; 8 nucleotides align to TRBD2. With V trimmed by 9 bases and J by 5 bases, 14 bases remained unmatched. The CDR3 length is 15 residues.

There are a few counts of this clonotype. The V gene is TRBV6-2 or TRBV6-3, the J gene TRBJ2-5; 12 bases are shared with TRBD2. CDR3 length equals 14 residues. Germline CDR1 and CDR2: MNHEY and SVGEGT. J lost 4 bases, V lost 9 bases, and 6 bases had no gene match. The chain's CDR3 is CASRLAGVPETQYF. DNA of the CDR3: TGTGCCAGTAGACTAGCGGGAGTTCCAGAGACCCAGTACTTC.

This clonotype was seen only a few times. The V gene is TRBV7-6, the J gene TRBJ2-7; D possibly matches TRBD1 or TRBD2 (5 bases each). The CDR3 sequence is 14 residues long. V was trimmed by 5 bases and J by 4 bases, leaving 15 bases between them. Germline V gene lookup returns CDR1 SGHVS and CDR2 FNYEAQ. Here the CDR3 reads CASSREPGPYEQYF. The CDR3 coding sequence is TGTGCCAGCAGCCGTGAACCGGGACCTTACGAGCAGTACTTC.

The rearrangement links TRBV5-1 to TRBJ2-1; 9 nucleotides agree with TRBD1. The CDR3 length is 15 residues. Per germline, CDR1 SGHRS and CDR2 YFSETQ. V dropped 0 bases and J dropped 7; count of bases not matched to a gene: 5. DNA of the CDR3: TGCGCCAGCAGCTTGGGGGGGACAGGGTGGAATGAGCAGTTCTTC. It codes for CASSLGGTGWNEQFF.

This chain uses TRBV12-3 or TRBV12-4 with TRBJ2-5, with D maybe TRBD1 (6 bases). This CDR3 comprises 15 residues. V was trimmed by 2 bases and J by 5 bases, leaving 15 bases between them. The CDR3 spells CASSLQGSQGETQYF. The CDR3 DNA reads as TGTGCCAGCAGTTTACAGGGGAGTCAAGGGGAGACCCAGTACTTC.

This clonotype turned up a few times. V and J are TRBV11-2 and TRBJ2-3; D possibly corresponds to TRBD2 (6 bases). Germline CDR1 reads SGHAT; CDR2 reads FQNNGV. The CDR3 length is 15 residues. Trimming took 1 base from V and 4 from J, leaving 12 bases between them. The CDR3 reads CASSLGGGKADTQYF. Here the CDR3 DNA reads TGTGCCAGCAGCTTAGGCGGAGGGAAAGCAGATACGCAGTATTTT.

The chain has TRBV7-8 and TRBJ1-1, with 7 bases lining up with TRBD1. Germline CDR1 and CDR2: SGHVS and FQNEAQ. CDR3 length: 14 residues. V gave up 5 bases and J gave up 5 bases; unmatched junction bases: 8. The chain's CDR3 is CASSIRQGGTEAFF. The CDR3 DNA follows: TGTGCCAGCAGCATTCGACAGGGAGGAACTGAAGCTTTCTTT.

The rearrangement uses TRBV12-3 or TRBV12-4 and TRBJ2-6; 7 bases are a match to TRBD1. The CDR3 length is 18 residues. V was clipped by 5 bases and J by 0 bases; unmatched bases: 10. Here the CDR3 reads CASSPGQAKSSGANVLTF. The CDR3 region has the DNA TGTGCCAGCAGTCCAGGACAGGCAAAAAGCTCTGGGGCCAACGTCCTGACTTTC.

This clonotype has just a few counts. The V gene is TRBV12-3 or TRBV12-4, the J gene TRBJ2-3; TRBD2 matches 15 bases. The junction had 10 bases not matched to a gene; V was cut back by 9 bases and J by 3 bases. The CDR3 length is 17 residues. The DNA for the CDR3 is TGTGCCAGTTCCGCCGGGACTAGCGGGAGGAGAACAGATACGCAGTATTTT. Amino acid sequence: CASSAGTSGRRTDTQYF.

V and J are TRBV5-1 and TRBJ1-1; the D gene is possibly TRBD1 (6 bases). The CDR3 is made up of 13 amino acids. Trimming left V 4 bases short and J 5 bases short, with 12 bases between. Germline-derived CDR1 and CDR2 are SGHRS and YFSETQ. CDR3 sequence (DNA): TGCGCCAGCAGCGCGATGCAGGGGACTGAAGCTTTCTTT. This gives the protein CASSAMQGTEAFF.

V gene TRBV6-2 or TRBV6-3 combines with J gene TRBJ2-2, with D possibly matching TRBD1 (6 bases). Germline loops: CDR1 MNHEY, CDR2 SVGEGT. The CDR3 spans 17 residues. Deletions cut 4 bases from V and 4 bases from J, with 19 bases between. The CDR3: CASSSTGSTPFTGELFF. The CDR3 bases are TGTGCCAGCAGTTCGACAGGTTCAACACCTTTCACCGGGGAGCTGTTTTTT.

This chain links TRBV12-3 or TRBV12-4 with TRBJ1-1; 7 bases are a match to TRBD1. V lost 3 bases to trimming and J lost 7 bases; unmatched junction nucleotides: 11. CDR3 length: 15 amino acids. CDR3 nucleotides: TGTGCCAGCAGTTTCGACAGGGTGGCGACGGGTGAAGCTTTCTTT. Translating gives CASSFDRVATGEAFF.

The V call is TRBV7-9, the J call TRBJ2-5; no definite D call. The V gene lost 8 bases and the J gene lost 1 base, with 11 bases spanning the gap. The CDR3 extends over 13 amino acids. Germline CDR1 and CDR2: SEHNR and FQNEAQ (reference sequence). CDR3 amino acids: CASCPDGQETQYF. The CDR3 DNA is TGTGCCAGCTGTCCGGACGGCCAAGAGACCCAGTACTTC.

The chain couples TRBV3-1 to TRBJ2-3, with 9 bases that match TRBD2. V gave up 4 bases and J gave up 2 bases; unmatched junction bases: 7. This CDR3 has 16 amino acids. The V gene's germline CDR1 is LGHDT and CDR2 YNNKEL (reference sequence). The CDR3 spells CASSPRASGTTDTQYF. CDR3 nucleotide sequence: TGTGCCAGCAGCCCTCGAGCTAGCGGGACCACAGATACGCAGTATTTT.

This clonotype was seen a few times. The genes are TRBV7-8 and TRBJ2-5, with D perhaps given as TRBD1 or TRBD2 (6 bases each). Germline-derived CDR1 and CDR2 are SGHVS and FQNEAQ. The germline V and J ends were trimmed by 2 bases and 1 base, with 14 bases remaining between them. The CDR3 sequence is 16 residues long. The CDR3 coding sequence is TGTGCCAGCAGCTTAAGGGGCGGGACAATCCAAGAGACCCAGTACTTC. Translation gives CASSLRGGTIQETQYF.

V gene TRBV20-1 combines with J gene TRBJ1-4, with TRBD1 as a possible D gene (5 bases). V was pared by 8 bases and J by 5 bases, with 15 bases between. CDR1 and CDR2 (germline): DFQATT, SNEGSKA (reference sequence). This CDR3 contains 13 residues. The CDR3 DNA sequence: TGCAGTACCCGCCGACCAGGGAATGAAAAACTGTTTTTT. Amino acid sequence: CSTRRPGNEKLFF.

This clonotype occurred a few times. The V gene is TRBV9, the J gene TRBJ2-2, with D maybe TRBD2 (5 bases). This CDR3 is built from 16 residues. Trimming took 0 bases from V and 1 from J, leaving 10 bases between them. Germline V lookup: CDR1 SGDLS, CDR2 YYNGEE. The CDR3 DNA reads as TGTGCCAGCAGCGTAGCTCCAGCGGTGAACACCGGGGAGCTGTTTTTT. It codes for CASSVAPAVNTGELFF.

The gene calls are TRBV3-1 and TRBJ1-2; D may be TRBD1 (5 bases). The CDR3 contains 14 residues. CDR1 and CDR2 from the germline V gene are LGHDT and YNNKEL (reference sequence). The V end was cut by 1 base, the J end by 6 bases, with 12 bases between. CDR3 nucleotides: TGTGCCAGCAGCCAAGCGGGCAGGGATCATGGCTACACCTTC. Translated: CASSQAGRDHGYTF.

This chain uses TRBV5-1 with TRBJ1-6; D may be TRBD1 (6 bases). Trimming pared 0 bases from V and 8 bases from J, leaving 12 bases between. CDR3 size: 15 residues. The germline CDR1 and CDR2 sequences are SGHRS and YFSETQ. The CDR3 spells CASSLAGGFDSPLHF. The CDR3 bases are TGCGCCAGCAGCTTGGCCGGGGGCTTTGATTCACCCCTCCACTTT.

The chain recombines TRBV29-1 with TRBJ2-1; the D is unclear. Per germline, CDR1 SQVTM and CDR2 ANQGSEA. V dropped 6 bases and J dropped 4 bases, with 16 bases sitting between them. This CDR3 is 14 amino acids long. CDR3 protein: CSVSDFKTYNEQFF. The CDR3 nucleotides read TGCAGCGTGAGCGACTTCAAGACTTACAATGAGCAGTTCTTC.

This clonotype has more than one count but fewer than ten. The rearrangement links TRBV5-5 to TRBJ2-3; a weak D match, TRBD2 (5 bases). Trimming removed 0 bases at V and 9 bases at J, with 14 bases between. CDR1 is SGHKS and CDR2 is YYEKEE in the germline V gene (reference sequence). The CDR3 runs 14 residues. CDR3 nucleotides: TGTGCCAGCAGCTTGGAACTATCCGGGGTCACGCAGTATTTT. Its translation: CASSLELSGVTQYF.

The V gene is TRBV9, the J gene TRBJ1-4, with a tentative D call TRBD1 (5 bases). V lost 4 bases to trimming and J lost 6 bases, with 10 bases between them. The length of the CDR3 is 13 residues. Germline CDR1 is SGDLS and CDR2 is YYNGEE. The CDR3 sequence: CASSQGWDEKLFF. CDR3 DNA: TGTGCCAGCAGCCAGGGTTGGGATGAAAAACTGTTTTTT.

The rearrangement links TRBV5-1 to TRBJ2-7, with a possible D match to TRBD1 (6 bases). Germline CDR1 reads SGHRS; CDR2 reads YFSETQ. This CDR3 comprises 15 residues. V was shortened by 5 bases and J by 3 bases, with 18 bases between the two germline ends. The CDR3 is CASRSFPGAGYEQYV. The CDR3 region has the DNA TGCGCCAGCAGATCTTTCCCAGGGGCCGGCTACGAGCAGTACGTC.

The V and J genes are TRBV5-1 and TRBJ2-2; 11 nucleotides agree with TRBD2. Germline lookup yields CDR1 SGHRS and CDR2 YFSETQ. J lost 0 bases, V lost 2 bases, and 21 bases had no gene match. The CDR3 consists of 23 residues. CDR3 in amino acids: CASSFPLYPGRLAGGANTGELFF. The CDR3 coding sequence is TGCGCCAGCAGCTTCCCCTTATACCCCGGTCGGCTAGCGGGAGGTGCGAACACCGGGGAGCTGTTTTTT.

In its sample, this clonotype was seen once. The chain uses TRBV11-2 and TRBJ2-7; D is perhaps TRBD2 (5 bases). CDR3 size: 13 residues. Trimming stripped 3 bases from V and 5 bases from J, with 11 bases between. Germline V gene lookup returns CDR1 SGHAT and CDR2 FQNNGV. The CDR3 DNA reads TGTGCCAGCAGCTTCAGCGGTACTAACGAGCAGTACTTC. This translates into CASSFSGTNEQYF. Using reference TRBV11-2 and TRBJ2-7 for the parts outside the CDR3, the full variable domain is EAGVAQSPRYKIIEKRQSVAFWCNPISGHATLYWYQQILGQGPKLLIQFQNNGVVDDSQLPKDRFSAERLKGVDSTLKIQPAKLEDSAVYLCASSFSGTNEQYFGPGTRLTVT.

This clonotype was found once. The chain joins TRBV7-3 to TRBJ1-2, with D possibly being TRBD1 (5 bases). Germline V gene data show CDR1 as SGHTA and CDR2 as FQGTGA. Between the trimmed V and J ends, which lost 5 bases and 4 bases, there was a span of 14 bases. The CDR3 runs 14 residues. CDR3 nucleotides: TGTGCCAGCAGCACCGGTGACAGACTCTATGGCTACACCTTC. Translation: CASSTGDRLYGYTF.